This TCR beta chain was documented in a study of T cells in Graves' hyperthyroidism and ophthalmopathy. Study-wide context: Peripheral blood was acquired at first diagnosis, ahead of any therapy whatsoever.

This clonotype was observed a few times. Its antigen remains unknown. Out of roughly 10 ml of fresh peripheral blood came the PBMCs. Amplified regions were TCR beta CDR3 sequences from RNA transcripts. HTBI primers were the set used in a first-round RT-PCR of the TCR CDR3. TCRdb fed the multiplex PCR reads into MiXCR, producing one record per CDR3 protein. Of roughly 700,000 distinct CDR3 sequences listed, 17% were seen once; the top ten hold about 14%. The CDR3 consists of 14 residues. V lost 5 bases, J lost 4 bases, and 14 bases lay in between. Germline V gives CDR1 LNHDA, CDR2 SQIVND (reference sequence). Findings and limits, study-wide: Ophthalmopathy cases were set apart from stable hyperthyroidism by a 13 V-J model.

The chain carries TRBV19 and TRBJ1-1; maybe TRBD1 (5 bases). The specimen was blood. The TCR was taken from a man aged 45-65 years with Graves' hyperthyroidism. CDR3 coding DNA: TGTGCCAGTAGTTCAGGGACGGGACTCACTGAAGCTTTCTTT. It codes for CASSSGTGLTEAFF. The full variable domain, rest sourced from reference TRBV19 and TRBJ1-1, is DGGITQSPKYLFRKEGQNVTLSCEQNLNHDAMYWYRQDPGQGLRLIYYSQIVNDFQKGDIAEGYSVSREKKESFPLTVTSAQKNPTAFYLCASSSGTGLTEAFFGQGTRLTVV.